This TCR beta chain emerged from a study of blood T cell repertoires in COVID-19. Original processing methods: Amplified reference gene primers provided the basis for estimating nucleated cell counts. Profiled with immunoSEQ multiplex PCR; TCRdb holds only in-frame clones, not every one. From that table come the V and J calls and clone size; the DNA was used to work out D and trimming. The sample shows about 90,000 clones, approximately 88% of them seen only once. This receptor was identified in a woman aged 80 or over with active or convalescent COVID-19. The sample comprised peripheral blood.

The chain's CDR3 is CASSVEAGGPNEQFF. DNA of the CDR3: TGTGCCAGCAGCGTAGAGGCGGGAGGGCCGAATGAGCAGTTCTTC. V usage is TRBV9 and J usage is TRBJ2-1; 9 nucleotides agree with TRBD2. Germline-derived CDR1 and CDR2 are SGDLS and YYNGEE. J lost 7 bases, V lost 0 bases, and 5 bases had no gene match. CDR3 length: 15 amino acids.